This passage covers 3 T cell receptor beta chains from one sample sequenced in a study of CD8+CD57+ T cells in acquired aplastic anemia (dated by TCRdb to 2017 to 2018). Sequenced using an Illumina HiSeq 2000. Profiling of TCR beta VDJ combinations and CDR3 sequences used genomic DNA as the template. TCRdb's own reprocessing of the public reads used fastp at Q25 and MiXCR and kept productive beta chains. Each record represents a unique CDR3 protein, reported with the most common genes and DNA among its rows. The sample has around 200,000 distinct CDR3 sequences on record, roughly 50% of them singletons. The ten largest make up roughly 2% of the sample. Patients chosen for sequencing had shown expansion of CD8+CD57+ cells by flow cytometry. The material sequenced was sorted CD4+, CD8+, or CD8+CD57+ T cells (not recorded which) from PBMCs. Receptors were obtained from a human donor with aplastic anemia.

This clonotype was counted ten times or more. The genes are TRBV9 and TRBJ1-4; TRBD1 matches at 9 bases. This CDR3 region has 15 residues. Looked up from germline, CDR1 is SGDLS and CDR2 is YYNGEE. V shed 3 bases, J shed 7 bases, and the junction held 7 bases outside the gene matches. CDR3 nucleotide sequence: TGTGCCAGCAGCGACCGGACAGGGGATACTGAAAAACTGTTTTTT. Residues: CASSDRTGDTEKLFF.

The table lists this clonotype with many counts. The chain recombines TRBV12-3 or TRBV12-4 with TRBJ2-7; 10 nucleotides match TRBD1. V lost 6 bases and J lost 10; bases outside the gene matches: 30. The CDR3 has 20 residues. The CDR3, as DNA: TGTGCCAGCAGATCAAGCATGGGACAGGGGAGTAGGGACCGAAACCTCAATCAGTACTTC. Its translation is CASRSSMGQGSRDRNLNQYF.

Ten or more counts support this clonotype. The chain has TRBV19 and TRBJ1-5, with 11 positions matching TRBD1. The CDR3 covers 16 residues. CDR1 LNHDA and CDR2 SQIVND come from the germline V gene (reference sequence). Unmatched junction bases numbered 9, after V lost 5 bases and J lost 6 bases. Here the CDR3 DNA reads TGTGCCAGTAGTCCGAGGACAGGGGGCGCGGGTCAGCCCCAGCATTTT. Amino acids: CASSPRTGGAGQPQHF.